The sequence of this T cell receptor (beta chain) was determined in a study of blood T cell repertoires in COVID-19. Study information: Collection of acute and convalescent COVID-19 samples took place in the United States, Italy and Spain.

How the authors handled the data: Estimation of nucleated cell counts relied on the amplification of reference gene primers. TCRdb's copy holds only in-frame clones and misses some; the assay was immunoSEQ multiplex PCR. V and J calls and clone size come straight from that table; D and trimming were deduced from the DNA. The table shows some 94,000 clones, with more than 75% occurring only once. The CDR3 is 17 amino acids. V trimming: 2 bases; J trimming: 2 bases; junction bases outside the gene matches: 6. Germline CDR1 and CDR2: SGHVS and FQNEAQ. The receptor was derived from a human donor in a cohort sampled during active COVID-19. V is TRBV7-8 and J is TRBJ2-1, with 10 bases matching TRBD2. Specimen: peripheral blood. Written as DNA, the CDR3 is TGTGCCAGCAGCTTATCGATTGGACTAGCGGCCTACAATGAGCAGTTCTTC. Translated: CASSLSIGLAAYNEQFF.